These 26 T cell receptor beta chains came from one sample sequenced in a study of CD8 T cells in Susac syndrome. Reverse transcription of roughly 0.5 to 1 ug RNA was carried out with random hexamers. TCRdb analysed the immunoSEQ multiplex PCR reads with MiXCR anew, one entry per CDR3 protein. The repertoire has roughly 140,000 distinct CDR3 sequences, more than 90% of them found once; the top ten carry about 0.08%. Sequencing was carried out using CD4+ T cells from PBMCs. These receptor sequences come from a human donor with Susac syndrome.

The chain has TRBV5-6 and TRBJ2-5; 7 positions agree with TRBD1. The length of the CDR3 is 14 residues. Per germline, CDR1 SGHDT and CDR2 YYEEEE. J lost 2 bases, V lost 4 bases, and 5 bases had no gene match. This CDR3 reads CASSPRDSQETQYF. The DNA of the CDR3 is TGTGCCAGCAGCCCTCGGGACAGTCAAGAGACCCAGTACTTC.

The chain recombines TRBV5-1 with TRBJ2-5; 8 bases map to TRBD2. CDR1 is SGHRS, CDR2 YFSETQ, per germline. The CDR3 has 17 residues. Losses at the gene ends were 2 bases for V and 0 bases for J; bases not matched to a gene: 9. The CDR3 loop is CASSFDTSGVYQETQYF. DNA for the CDR3: TGCGCCAGCAGCTTTGATACTAGCGGAGTCTACCAAGAGACCCAGTACTTC.

V gene TRBV5-1 combines with J gene TRBJ1-6, with 7 bases lining up with TRBD1. The J segment lost 8 bases and the V segment lost 3 bases, leaving 14 bases of the junction unmatched. This CDR3 has 17 residues. CDR1 is SGHRS and CDR2 is YFSETQ in the germline V gene. CDR3 residues: CASSYGQEGTTHSPLHF. CDR3 nucleotides: TGCGCCAGCAGCTACGGACAGGAGGGGACTACTCATTCACCCCTCCACTTT.

This chain's CDR3 is CASSPSQGSPLHF. CDR3 in DNA: TGTGCCAGCAGCCCATCACAAGGTTCACCCCTCCACTTT. The chain combines TRBV3-1 with TRBJ1-6; no clear D gene. V gave up 4 bases and J gave up 9 bases, with 10 bases separating them. The germline CDR1 and CDR2 sequences are LGHDT and YNNKEL (reference sequence). The CDR3 has 13 amino acids.

The chain carries TRBV7-6 and TRBJ2-7; D unresolved. The CDR3 runs to 13 residues. Germline CDR1 and CDR2: SGHVS and FNYEAQ. V shed 5 bases and J shed 7 bases, with 15 bases lying between them. DNA for the CDR3: TGTGCCAGCAGCCCCAGGTCTGAAGGGGAGCAGTACTTC. Translation gives CASSPRSEGEQYF.

The rearrangement joins TRBV20-1 to TRBJ2-3, with TRBD2 identical over 7 bases. This CDR3 contains 14 residues. Germline V gene lookup returns CDR1 DFQATT and CDR2 SNEGSKA (reference sequence). The ends lost 6 bases at V and 3 bases at J; junction bases unmatched: 9. The CDR3 DNA sequence: TGCAGTGCACTAGAGAACGGGGGGACAGATACGCAGTATTTT. This encodes CSALENGGTDTQYF.

V and J are TRBV4-1 and TRBJ2-7; D remains ambiguous. The CDR3 is made up of 15 amino acids. V lost 2 bases to trimming and J lost 1 base, with 12 bases between them. Germline assignment: CDR1 MGHRA and CDR2 YSYEKL. Here the CDR3 reads CASSQTPFASYEQYF. The CDR3 bases are TGCGCCAGCAGCCAAACCCCTTTTGCGTCCTACGAGCAGTACTTC.

The chain combines TRBV28 with TRBJ1-2; no reliable D call. V lost 6 bases and J lost 2, with 7 bases in between. The CDR3 has 12 residues. Germline loops: CDR1 MDHEN, CDR2 SYDVKM. CDR3 DNA sequence: TGTGCCAGCAGCCGAATGAACTATGGCTACACCTTC. It translates to CASSRMNYGYTF.

The chain recombines TRBV29-1 with TRBJ2-3, with a weak D call TRBD1 (5 bases). Germline CDR1 and CDR2: SQVTM and ANQGSEA. The V end lost 4 bases, the J end lost 4 bases, and 12 bases lay between the germline ends. The CDR3 is made up of 13 amino acids. CDR3 protein: CSVARVVADTQYF. CDR3 nucleotides: TGCAGCGTTGCCAGGGTCGTTGCAGATACGCAGTATTTT.

This clonotype was detected only a few times. The CDR3 DNA sequence: TGCAGCGTTGAGTTGGCGGGAGGGGAGACCCAGTACTTC. Amino acid sequence: CSVELAGGETQYF. The chain links TRBV29-1 to TRBJ2-5; 9 positions agree with TRBD2. The CDR3 length is 13 residues. V shed 3 bases and J 5 bases; nucleotides not matched to a gene: 4. Germline CDR1 is SQVTM and CDR2 is ANQGSEA.

The rearrangement links TRBV3-1 to TRBJ1-1; 7 bases align to TRBD1. The trim removed 6 bases at V and 1 base at J, leaving 8 bases unmatched. The germline gives CDR1 LGHDT, CDR2 YNNKEL (reference sequence). The CDR3 totals 15 residues. The CDR3 DNA is TGTGCCAGCAGATATGGGACAGAACCGAACACTGAAGCTTTCTTT. It is translated as CASRYGTEPNTEAFF.

This chain links TRBV7-9 with TRBJ2-7; 9 bases align to TRBD1. The CDR3 is made up of 12 amino acids. Germline CDR1 SEHNR, CDR2 FQNEAQ (reference sequence). V lost 11 bases to trimming and J lost 5 bases; unmatched junction nucleotides: 7. The CDR3 reads CAAWDREDEQYF. As DNA, the CDR3 is TGTGCCGCTTGGGACAGGGAAGACGAGCAGTACTTC. Filled out from reference TRBV7-9 and TRBJ2-7, the complete variable domain reads DTGVSQNPRHKITKRGQNVTFRCDPISEHNRLYWYRQTLGQGPEFLTYFQNEAQLEKSRLLSDRFSAERPKGSFSTLEIQRTEQGDSAMYLCAAWDREDEQYFGPGTRLTVT.

The rearrangement links TRBV29-1 to TRBJ1-1, with 8 bases that match TRBD1. Trimming took 3 bases from V and 10 from J; bases not matched to a gene: 7. This CDR3 is 12 amino acids long. Germline V CDR1 and CDR2: SQVTM, ANQGSEA. CDR3: CSVEVQGARAFF. The CDR3 DNA reads as TGCAGCGTTGAGGTGCAGGGGGCCAGAGCTTTCTTT.

The chain couples TRBV25-1 to TRBJ2-1; D gene uncertain. V shed 1 base and J shed 6 bases, with 4 bases lying between them. In germline, CDR1 is MGHDK, CDR2 SYGVNS. This CDR3 region has 12 residues. CDR3 nucleotide sequence: TGTGCCAGCAGTGAATCCCGCAATGAGCAGTTCTTC. Residues: CASSESRNEQFF. Supplemented by reference TRBV25-1 and TRBJ2-1, the full variable domain reads EADIYQTPRYLVIGTGKKITLECSQTMGHDKMYWYQQDPGMELHLIHYSYGVNSTEKGDLSSESTVSRIRTEHFPLTLESARPSHTSQYLCASSESRNEQFFGPGTRLTVL.

V and J are TRBV28 and TRBJ2-7, with D perhaps assigned TRBD1 or TRBD2 (5 bases each). Looked up from germline, CDR1 is MDHEN and CDR2 is SYDVKM. The CDR3 is 16 amino acids. Trimming pared 5 bases from V and 3 bases from J, leaving 20 bases between. CDR3 loop: CASSGPPGSGNYEQYF. The CDR3 DNA sequence: TGTGCCAGCAGTGGCCCGCCAGGGAGCGGAAACTACGAGCAGTACTTC.

In this sample, this clonotype turned up once. This sequence joins TRBV29-1 and TRBJ1-1, with D unclear. V lost 1 base, J lost 0 bases, and 6 bases lay in between. Looked up from germline, CDR1 is SQVTM and CDR2 is ANQGSEA. The CDR3 totals 13 residues. For the CDR3, the DNA is TGCAGCGTTGAAGTCTCCATGAACACTGAAGCTTTCTTT. It codes for CSVEVSMNTEAFF.

The chain recombines TRBV5-4 with TRBJ2-5, with 9 bases aligning to TRBD1. The junction had 8 bases not matched to a gene; V was cut back by 4 bases and J by 4 bases. The germline V gene encodes CDR1 SGHNT and CDR2 YYREEE (reference sequence). The CDR3 has 15 residues. The CDR3 spells CASSTGTGRGETQYF. The CDR3 DNA reads TGTGCCAGCAGCACCGGGACAGGGAGAGGAGAGACCCAGTACTTC.

The gene calls are TRBV28 and TRBJ2-1; TRBD2 agrees at 7 bases. The V segment lost 7 bases and the J segment 9 bases; nucleotides outside the gene matches: 9. Germline V gene lookup returns CDR1 MDHEN and CDR2 SYDVKM. The CDR3 loop spans 13 amino acids. The CDR3 is CASNTAGPTEQFF. The CDR3 region has the DNA TGTGCCAGCAATACAGCGGGACCCACTGAGCAGTTCTTC.

The V and J genes are TRBV7-9 and TRBJ2-7, with 7 bases fitting TRBD1. J was trimmed by 1 base and V by 7 bases; bases with no gene match: 7. The germline CDR1 and CDR2 sequences are SEHNR and FQNEAQ (reference sequence). The CDR3 spans 14 residues. As DNA, the CDR3 is TGTGCCAGCACCCCGGACAGGTATTCCTACGAGCAGTACTTC. Its protein product is CASTPDRYSYEQYF. Complete variable domain (other parts from reference TRBV7-9 and TRBJ2-7): DTGVSQNPRHKITKRGQNVTFRCDPISEHNRLYWYRQTLGQGPEFLTYFQNEAQLEKSRLLSDRFSAERPKGSFSTLEIQRTEQGDSAMYLCASTPDRYSYEQYFGPGTRLTVT.

The chain links TRBV12-3 or TRBV12-4 to TRBJ2-4; D not certain. The CDR3 length is 12 residues. V was shortened by 8 bases and J by 1 base, with 6 bases between the two germline ends. The CDR3 sequence is CASGEAKNIQYF. For the CDR3, the DNA is TGTGCCAGCGGAGAGGCCAAAAACATTCAGTACTTC.

The chain uses TRBV12-5 and TRBJ2-7; the D gene is possibly TRBD2 (6 bases). V lost 6 bases and J 6 bases, leaving 18 bases between the germline ends. The CDR3 runs 14 residues. Germline loops: CDR1 LGHNT, CDR2 FRNRAP. CDR3 region: CASGAEGGYREQYF. The CDR3 region has the DNA TGTGCTAGTGGGGCGGAGGGCGGTTACCGCGAGCAGTACTTC.

The chain is built from TRBV28 and TRBJ2-7; 8 positions match TRBD2. This CDR3 contains 15 residues. Germline CDR1 reads MDHEN; CDR2 reads SYDVKM. V lost 7 bases, J lost 1 base, and 9 bases stayed unmatched. The chain's CDR3 is CASNAATSGSYEQYF. CDR3 in DNA: TGTGCCAGCAATGCAGCTACTAGCGGATCCTACGAGCAGTACTTC. The full variable domain, in which reference TRBV28 and TRBJ2-7 provide the parts outside the CDR3, is DVKVTQSSRYLVKRTGEKVFLECVQDMDHENMFWYRQDPGLGLRLIYFSYDVKMKEKGDIPEGYSVSREKKERFSLILESASTNQTSMYLCASNAATSGSYEQYFGPGTRLTVT.

This rearrangement joins TRBV19 to TRBJ1-2; possibly TRBD1 for D (6 bases). The germline V gene encodes CDR1 LNHDA and CDR2 SQIVND (reference sequence). The CDR3 is 13 residues long. The V end was cut by 9 bases, the J end by 5 bases, with 16 bases between. This CDR3 reads CASHGQNRYGYTF. The CDR3 DNA reads as TGTGCCAGCCACGGACAGAACCGATATGGCTACACCTTC.

In its sample, this clonotype was seen once. The V gene is TRBV7-9, the J gene TRBJ2-1; D is perhaps TRBD1 or TRBD2 (5 bases each). Between the trimmed V and J ends, which lost 6 bases and 0 bases, there was a span of 15 bases. Germline values: CDR1 SEHNR, CDR2 FQNEAQ (reference sequence). The CDR3 spans 16 residues. CDR3 bases: TGTGCCAGCAGTTACGAATTGGGGGTCTCCTACAATGAGCAGTTCTTC. Its protein product is CASSYELGVSYNEQFF.

The chain has TRBV6-5 and TRBJ2-1; 12 bases fit TRBD1. The CDR3 contains 16 residues. Germline CDR1 is MNHEY and CDR2 is SVGAGI. V lost 2 bases and J lost 8; bases outside the gene matches: 7. The CDR3 region is CASSYDAGTGGHEQFF. DNA of the CDR3: TGTGCCAGCAGTTACGACGCCGGGACAGGGGGCCATGAGCAGTTCTTC.

The rearrangement uses TRBV18 and TRBJ2-1; D is ambiguous. Germline lookup yields CDR1 KGHSH and CDR2 LQKENI. The CDR3 is 15 amino acids. The V gene lost 3 bases and the J gene lost 7 bases, with 16 bases spanning the gap. The CDR3 DNA reads TGTGCCAGCTCACCGGTGGCGTGGACCCCAAATGAGCAGTTCTTC. This translates into CASSPVAWTPNEQFF.